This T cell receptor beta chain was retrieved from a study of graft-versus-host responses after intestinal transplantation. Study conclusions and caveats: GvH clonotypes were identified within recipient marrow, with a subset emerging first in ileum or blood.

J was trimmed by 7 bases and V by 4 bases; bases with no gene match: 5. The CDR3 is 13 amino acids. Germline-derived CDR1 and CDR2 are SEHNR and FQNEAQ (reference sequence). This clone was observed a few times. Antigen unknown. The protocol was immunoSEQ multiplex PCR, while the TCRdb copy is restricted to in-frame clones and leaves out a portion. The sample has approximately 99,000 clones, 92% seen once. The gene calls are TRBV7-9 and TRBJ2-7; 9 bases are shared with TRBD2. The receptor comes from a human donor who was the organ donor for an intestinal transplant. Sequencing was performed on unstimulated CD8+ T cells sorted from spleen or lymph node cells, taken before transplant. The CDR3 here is CASSWTSAGEQYF. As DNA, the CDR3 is TGTGCCAGCAGCTGGACTAGCGCTGGGGAGCAGTACTTC.